This TCR beta chain was sequenced during a study of shared clonotypes between healthy human individuals. Study findings and constraints: As a rule, naive subsets had a larger estimated richness than memory subsets.

Remarks on this clone: Antigen specificity is unknown. This specimen includes other DNA sequences encoding the same CDR3.

Repertoires were generated with immunoSEQ multiplex PCR, while TCRdb's copy carries only in-frame clones and drops some. The table lists more than 2 million clones, around 95% of them singletons. This CDR3 is built from 13 residues. V lost 1 base to trimming and J lost 10 bases; unmatched junction nucleotides: 3. CDR1 and CDR2 from the germline V gene are GTSNPN and SVGIG (reference sequence). This receptor was obtained from a man between 18 and 29 years old in good health. Sequenced sample: naive CD4+ T cells sorted from blood. Subset described: CD45RA+ positively selected. V is TRBV30 and J is TRBJ1-6, with 8 bases fitting TRBD1. CDR3 amino acids: CAWSEQGGSPLHF. For the CDR3, the DNA is TGTGCCTGGAGTGAACAGGGGGGCTCACCCCTCCACTTT.